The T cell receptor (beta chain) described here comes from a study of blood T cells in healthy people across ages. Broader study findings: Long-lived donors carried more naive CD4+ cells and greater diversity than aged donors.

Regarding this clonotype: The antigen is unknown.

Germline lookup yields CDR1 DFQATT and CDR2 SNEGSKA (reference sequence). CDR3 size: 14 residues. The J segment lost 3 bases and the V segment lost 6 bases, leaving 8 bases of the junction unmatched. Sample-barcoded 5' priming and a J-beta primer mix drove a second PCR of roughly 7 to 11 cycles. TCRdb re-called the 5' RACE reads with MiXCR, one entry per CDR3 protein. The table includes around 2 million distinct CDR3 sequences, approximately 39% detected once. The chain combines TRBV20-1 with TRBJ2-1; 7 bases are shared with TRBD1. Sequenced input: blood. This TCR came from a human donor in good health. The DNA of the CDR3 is TGCAGTGCCGGACCAGGGGGAAGCTACAATGAGCAGTTCTTC. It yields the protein CSAGPGGSYNEQFF.